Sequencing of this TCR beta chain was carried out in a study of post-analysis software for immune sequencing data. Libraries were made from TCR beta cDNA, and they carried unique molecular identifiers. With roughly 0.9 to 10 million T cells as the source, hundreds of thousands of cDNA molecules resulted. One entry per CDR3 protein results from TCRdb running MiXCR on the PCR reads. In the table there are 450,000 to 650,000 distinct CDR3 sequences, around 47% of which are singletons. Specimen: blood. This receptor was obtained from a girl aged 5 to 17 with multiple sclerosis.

The CDR3: CSVGRGGYEQYF. The DNA for the CDR3 is TGCAGCGTTGGTAGGGGTGGATACGAGCAGTACTTC. The chain recombines TRBV29-1 with TRBJ2-5, with D possibly matching TRBD1 (5 bases). Judging by the DNA end, TRBJ2-7 fits better; the J call may be wrong. In germline, CDR1 is SQVTM, CDR2 ANQGSEA. The CDR3 contains 12 residues.